Listed below are T cell receptor beta chains from one sample, sequenced in a study of PD-1 blockade in classical Hodgkin lymphoma. Some clones are missing from TCRdb's copy, which holds only in-frame ones; the method was immunoSEQ multiplex PCR. Altogether tens of thousands of clones are present, more than 60% being singletons, with the ten largest covering roughly two fifths. The source material was peripheral blood mononuclear cells (PBMCs), sampled before the second cycle of nivolumab. The receptors come from a human donor with classical Hodgkin lymphoma. Both conserved end residues are part of each CDR3. The D gene is left open where the match is weak. Expanded clones get a size class; other rows say once, few or many, or leave the size out.

19,NA,NA,TRBJ2-3,TRBV5-1,CASSLGDQGWVLRTDTQYF,TGCGCCAGCAGCTTGGGTGACCAGGGATGGGTATTGCGCACAGATACGCAGTATTTT
13,NA,NA,TRBJ2-7,TRBV6-6,CASSYSRQYEQYF,TGTGCCAGCAGTTACTCTAGACAGTACGAGCAGTACTTC
16,NA,NA,TRBJ2-5,TRBV6-1,CASSESGTGLGFPQYF,TGTGCCAGCAGTGAATCGGGGACGGGTTTAGGGTTTCCCCAGTACTTC
13,NA,NA,TRBJ1-3,TRBV18,CASSPSNGDTIYF,TGTGCCAGCTCACCCAGTAACGGGGACACCATATATTTT
15,TRBD1,NA,TRBJ1-4,TRBV5-6,CASSESTGLDEKLFF,TGTGCCAGCAGCGAGTCGACAGGGTTAGATGAAAAACTGTTTTTT
13,NA,NA,TRBJ1-6,TRBV5-6,CASSLPGDSPLHF,TGTGCCAGCAGCTTACCGGGGGATTCACCCCTCCACTTT
15,NA,NA,TRBJ2-5,TRBV7-2,CASSPPGPHGETQYF,TGTGCCAGCAGCCCTCCGGGACCCCATGGGGAGACCCAGTACTTC
15,TRBD1,NA,TRBJ2-7,TRBV6-5,CASMMGGQGAYEQYF,TGTGCCAGCATGATGGGGGGACAGGGGGCATACGAGCAGTACTTC
14,NA,medium-sized,TRBJ1-5,TRBV4-1,CASSQDRENQPQHF,TGCGCCAGCAGCCAAGATAGGGAGAATCAGCCCCAGCATTTT
17,NA,NA,TRBJ2-7,TRBV5-8,CASPAAYRLHGGYEQYF,TGTGCCAGCCCGGCGGCATACAGGCTCCATGGGGGGTACGAGCAGTACTTC
13,NA,NA,TRBJ2-7,TRBV2,CASLGLVAYEQYF,TGTGCCAGCCTCGGGCTTGTGGCCTACGAGCAGTACTTC
12,NA,NA,TRBJ2-7,TRBV29-1,CSVEDLRYEQYF,TGCAGCGTTGAAGATCTCCGTTACGAGCAGTACTTC
15,TRBD1,NA,TRBJ2-5,TRBV2,CASSVDRGSQETQYF,TGTGCCAGCAGTGTGGACAGGGGAAGCCAAGAGACCCAGTACTTC
16,NA,NA,TRBJ2-1,TRBV7-6,CASSLAGAETYNEQFF,TGTGCCAGCAGCTTGGCGGGGGCCGAAACCTACAATGAGCAGTTCTTC
13,NA,once,TRBJ2-1,TRBV5-4,CASSLGRTNEQFF,TGTGCCAGCAGCTTGGGGAGAACCAATGAGCAGTTCTTC
16,TRBD1,NA,TRBJ2-3,TRBV5-6,CASSPTGAGVTDTQYF,TGTGCCAGCAGCCCCACAGGGGCCGGGGTCACAGATACGCAGTATTTT
14,NA,once,TRBJ2-3,TRBV5-1,CASSFRSSTDTQYF,TGCGCCAGCAGCTTTCGGTCCAGCACAGATACGCAGTATTTT